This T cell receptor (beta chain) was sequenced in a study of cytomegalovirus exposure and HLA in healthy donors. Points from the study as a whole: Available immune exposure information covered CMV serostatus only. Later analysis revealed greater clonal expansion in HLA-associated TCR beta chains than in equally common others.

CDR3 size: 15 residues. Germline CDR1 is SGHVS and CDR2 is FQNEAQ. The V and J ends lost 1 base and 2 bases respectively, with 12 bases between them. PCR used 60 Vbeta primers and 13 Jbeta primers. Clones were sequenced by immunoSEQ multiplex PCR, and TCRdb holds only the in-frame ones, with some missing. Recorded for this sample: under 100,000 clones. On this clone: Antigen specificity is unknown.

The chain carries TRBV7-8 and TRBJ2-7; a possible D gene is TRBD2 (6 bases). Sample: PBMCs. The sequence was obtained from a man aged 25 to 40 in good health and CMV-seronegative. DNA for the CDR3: TGTGCCAGCAGCTTAGTCGGAGGGAGAACCTACGAGCAGTACTTC. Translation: CASSLVGGRTYEQYF.